Shown below are 8 T cell receptor beta chains from a single sample sequenced in a study of early T cells in non-severe SARS-CoV-2 infection. TCRdb fed the 5' RACE reads into MiXCR, producing one record per CDR3 protein. Among around 82,000 distinct CDR3 sequences, around 15% were seen once, and the ten largest hold 0.58%. Sample: whole blood. These receptors were taken from an adult who was a healthcare worker with PCR-confirmed SARS-CoV-2 infection or an uninfected control (not recorded which).

This clonotype was observed many times. The rearrangement uses TRBV6-5 and TRBJ1-5; 10 positions match TRBD1. The germline V gene encodes CDR1 MNHEY and CDR2 SVGAGI. The CDR3 has 14 residues. Trimming at V came to 4 bases and at J to 4 bases, leaving 1 base not matched to a gene. The DNA for the CDR3 is TGTGCCAGCAGTTCGGGACAGGGGAATCAGCCCCAGCATTTT. Its translation: CASSSGQGNQPQHF.

This clonotype was recorded a few times. The rearrangement links TRBV7-2 to TRBJ2-5; 11 bases map to TRBD2. CDR3 length equals 17 residues. V shed 2 bases and J 5 bases; nucleotides not matched to a gene: 10. Germline loops: CDR1 SGHTA, CDR2 FQGNSA. CDR3 loop: CASSLLFSGGAFETQYF. CDR3 DNA sequence: TGTGCCAGCAGCTTATTATTTAGCGGGGGGGCGTTCGAGACCCAGTACTTC.

At least ten counts were recorded for this clonotype. This chain joins TRBV15 and TRBJ1-1; 7 nucleotides align to TRBD1. The CDR3 runs to 15 residues. Germline V lookup: CDR1 LNHNV, CDR2 YYDKDF (reference sequence). V gave up 2 bases and J gave up 3 bases; unmatched junction bases: 6. CDR3: CATSRTPQGDTEAFF. CDR3 DNA sequence: TGTGCCACCAGCAGAACTCCTCAGGGGGACACTGAAGCTTTCTTT.

The CDR3 region has the DNA TGTGCCAGCTCACATTACAGGGAGGCAGATACGCAGTATTTT. This translates into CASSHYREADTQYF. This chain uses TRBV18 with TRBJ2-3, with D possibly called TRBD1 or TRBD2 (6 bases each). Trimming pared 4 bases from V and 4 bases from J, leaving 12 bases between. The CDR3 totals 14 residues. CDR1 and CDR2 from the germline V gene are KGHSH and LQKENI.

This clonotype was seen many times. The chain combines TRBV7-2 with TRBJ2-4; maybe TRBD2 (5 bases). This CDR3 is 13 amino acids long. CDR1 is SGHTA and CDR2 is FQGNSA in the germline V gene. Trimming removed 7 bases at V and 0 bases at J, with 7 bases between. Here the CDR3 reads CASMGVAKNIQYF. As DNA, the CDR3 is TGTGCCAGCATGGGAGTAGCCAAAAACATTCAGTACTTC.

This clonotype was recorded many times. The chain has TRBV20-1 and TRBJ2-2, with 7 bases matching TRBD2. V gave up 5 bases and J gave up 2 bases; unmatched junction bases: 5. The CDR3 covers 14 residues. CDR1 is DFQATT, CDR2 SNEGSKA, per germline (reference sequence). CDR3 loop: CSAPKGLNTGELFF. The CDR3 DNA follows: TGCAGTGCTCCAAAGGGACTAAACACCGGGGAGCTGTTTTTT.

In this sample, this clonotype turned up a few times. The chain has TRBV7-9 and TRBJ1-6; D unclear. Germline CDR1 is SEHNR and CDR2 is FQNEAQ (reference sequence). This CDR3 has 17 residues. Trimming took 4 bases from V and 7 from J, leaving 20 bases between them. As DNA, the CDR3 is TGTGCCAGCAGCTCATACGGGCTTCTCCAAGAAAATTCACCCCTCCACTTT. It is translated as CASSSYGLLQENSPLHF.

The chain carries TRBV2 and TRBJ2-1; 7 nucleotides agree with TRBD2. Germline V gene lookup returns CDR1 SNHLY and CDR2 FYNNEI. This CDR3 contains 13 residues. V was pared by 7 bases and J by 6 bases, with 6 bases of the junction left unmatched. The CDR3 sequence: CASTGLPSNEQFF. CDR3 in DNA: TGTGCCAGCACGGGACTACCGAGCAATGAGCAGTTCTTC.